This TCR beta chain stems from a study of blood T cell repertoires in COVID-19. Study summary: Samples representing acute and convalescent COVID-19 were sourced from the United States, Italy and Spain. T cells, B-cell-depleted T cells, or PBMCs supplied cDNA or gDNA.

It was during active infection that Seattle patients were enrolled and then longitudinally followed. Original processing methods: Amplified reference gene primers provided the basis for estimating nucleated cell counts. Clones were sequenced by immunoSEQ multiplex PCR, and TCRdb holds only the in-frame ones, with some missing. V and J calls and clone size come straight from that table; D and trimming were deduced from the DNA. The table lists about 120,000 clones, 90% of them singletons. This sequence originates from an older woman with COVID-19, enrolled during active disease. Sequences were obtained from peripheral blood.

Written as DNA, the CDR3 is TGTGCCACCAGCACAGGGGGCGCAACAGATACGCAGTATTTT. Its translation is CATSTGGATDTQYF. The V gene is TRBV15, the J gene TRBJ2-3; TRBD1 aligns across 8 bases. The CDR3 is 14 residues long. V was clipped by 4 bases and J by 3 bases; unmatched bases: 3. Germline V gene data show CDR1 as LNHNV and CDR2 as YYDKDF (reference sequence).